This T cell receptor (beta chain) was documented in a study of spatial heterogeneity in lung cancer. This sample's time point: blood at routine non-recurrence follow-up after resection. The sequenced material consisted of unsorted whole RNA from tumor, nontumor lung or frozen PBMC. On each TCR cDNA molecule, a unique molecular identifier was present. MiXCR, applied by TCRdb to the 5' RACE reads, yields one record per CDR3 protein. The profile covers 700 to 850 distinct CDR3 sequences, with roughly 71% appearing a single time and roughly 29% taken by the ten largest. As regards this clonotype: Found in a library prepared for alpha chains, this beta chain is an off-target read, and its abundance has little meaning.

CDR3 length equals 13 residues. The germline CDR1 and CDR2 sequences are ENHRY and SYGVKD. Trimming took 2 bases from V and 2 from J, leaving 5 bases between them. The chain has TRBV10-3 and TRBJ2-3, with D uncertain. Source: PBMCs, taken at follow-up. This receptor was identified in a female donor with early-stage non-small cell lung cancer. CDR3 residues: CAISELNTDTQYF. DNA for the CDR3: TGTGCCATCAGTGAGCTAAACACAGATACGCAGTATTTT.